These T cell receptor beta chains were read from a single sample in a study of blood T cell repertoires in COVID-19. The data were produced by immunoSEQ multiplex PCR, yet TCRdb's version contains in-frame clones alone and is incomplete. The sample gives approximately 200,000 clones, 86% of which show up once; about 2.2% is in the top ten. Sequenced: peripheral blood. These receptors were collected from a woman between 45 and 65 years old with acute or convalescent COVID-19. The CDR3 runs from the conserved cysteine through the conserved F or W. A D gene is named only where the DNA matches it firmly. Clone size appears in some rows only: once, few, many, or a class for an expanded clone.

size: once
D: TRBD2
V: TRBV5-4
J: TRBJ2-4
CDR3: CASSRGEDIQYF
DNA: TGTGCCAGCAGCCGGGGGGAGGACATTCAGTACTTC

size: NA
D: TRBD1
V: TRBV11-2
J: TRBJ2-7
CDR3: CASSRPGTGPYEQYF
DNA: TGTGCCAGCAGCCGCCCCGGGACAGGGCCCTACGAGCAGTACTTC

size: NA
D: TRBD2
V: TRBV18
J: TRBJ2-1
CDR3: CASSPPGLAGGPNEQFF
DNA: TGTGCCAGCTCACCACCGGGACTAGCGGGAGGGCCTAATGAGCAGTTCTTC

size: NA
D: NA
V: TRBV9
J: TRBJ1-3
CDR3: CASSDGQSSGNTIYF
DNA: TGTGCCAGCAGCGACGGACAGAGTTCTGGAAACACCATATATTTT

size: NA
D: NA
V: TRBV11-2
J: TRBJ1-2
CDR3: CASSQGHSGYTF
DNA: TGTGCCAGCAGCCAGGGGCATAGTGGCTACACCTTC

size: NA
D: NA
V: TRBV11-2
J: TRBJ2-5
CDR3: CASSFPLGSETQYF
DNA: TGTGCCAGCAGCTTCCCCTTGGGCTCTGAGACCCAGTACTTC

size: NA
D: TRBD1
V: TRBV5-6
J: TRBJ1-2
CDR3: CASSSYRGHGYTF
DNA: TGTGCCAGCAGCTCCTACAGGGGGCATGGCTACACCTTC

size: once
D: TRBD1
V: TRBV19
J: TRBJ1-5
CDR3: CASSIDPGQGRQPQHF
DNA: TGTGCCAGTAGTATAGACCCCGGACAGGGCCGACAGCCCCAGCATTTT

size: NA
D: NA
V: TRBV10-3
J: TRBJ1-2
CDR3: CASRQDHNYGYTF
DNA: TGTGCCAGCCGACAGGACCATAACTATGGCTACACCTTC

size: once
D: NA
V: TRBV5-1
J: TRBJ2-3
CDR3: CASARAGEDTQYF
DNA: TGCGCCAGCGCCCGGGCAGGGGAGGATACGCAGTATTTT

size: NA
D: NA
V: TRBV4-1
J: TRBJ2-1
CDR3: CASSQRGDEQFF
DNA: TGCGCCAGCAGCCAAAGAGGAGATGAGCAGTTCTTC

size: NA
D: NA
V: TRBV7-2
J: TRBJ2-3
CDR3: CASSLAALDSDTQYF
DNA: TGTGCCAGCAGCTTAGCTGCCCTCGACTCAGATACGCAGTATTTT

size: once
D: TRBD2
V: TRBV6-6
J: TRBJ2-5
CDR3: CASSPPGLAGETQYF
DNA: TGTGCCAGCAGTCCCCCCGGACTAGCAGGAGAGACCCAGTACTTC

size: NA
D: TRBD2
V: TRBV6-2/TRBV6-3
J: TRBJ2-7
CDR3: CASSSGLAGFYEQYF
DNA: TGTGCCAGCAGTTCCGGACTAGCGGGGTTCTACGAGCAGTACTTC

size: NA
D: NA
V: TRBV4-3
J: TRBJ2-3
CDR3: CASSQDIGRTDTQYF
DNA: TGCGCCAGCAGCCAAGATATAGGGAGGACAGATACGCAGTATTTT

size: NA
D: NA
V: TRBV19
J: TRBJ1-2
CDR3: CASSITDRIYGYTF
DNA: TGTGCCAGTAGTATAACAGACAGAATATATGGCTACACCTTC

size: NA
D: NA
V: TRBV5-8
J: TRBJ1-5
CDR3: CASSTRQPQHF
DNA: TGTGCCAGCAGCACTCGACAGCCCCAGCATTTT

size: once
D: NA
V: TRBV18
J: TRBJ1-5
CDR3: CASSSTGSLQPQHF
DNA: TGTGCCAGCTCATCGACAGGTAGCCTACAGCCCCAGCATTTT

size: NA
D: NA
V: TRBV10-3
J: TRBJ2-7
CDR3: CAIRGGAEQYF
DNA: TGTGCCATCAGAGGAGGGGCCGAGCAGTACTTC

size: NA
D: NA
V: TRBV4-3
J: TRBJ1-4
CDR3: CASSQDGGRGNEKLFF
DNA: TGCGCCAGCAGCCAAGATGGGGGCAGGGGTAATGAAAAACTGTTTTTT

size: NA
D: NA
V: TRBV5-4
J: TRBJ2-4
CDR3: CASSLVGTGALDF
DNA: NA

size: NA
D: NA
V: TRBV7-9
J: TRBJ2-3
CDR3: CASSRRGIDTQYF
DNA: TGTGCCAGCAGCCGAAGGGGGATAGATACGCAGTATTTT

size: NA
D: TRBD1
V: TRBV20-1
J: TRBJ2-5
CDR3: CSASGSDRDQETQYF
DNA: TGCAGTGCTAGTGGGTCGGACAGGGACCAAGAGACCCAGTACTTC

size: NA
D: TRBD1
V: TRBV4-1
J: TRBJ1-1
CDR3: CASSQKTGVAAFF
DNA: TGCGCCAGCAGCCAAAAAACAGGGGTGGCGGCTTTCTTT

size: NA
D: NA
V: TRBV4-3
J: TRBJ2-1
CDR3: CASSPEPYNEQFF
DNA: TGCGCCAGCAGCCCCGAGCCTTACAATGAGCAGTTCTTC